The clone carrying this TCR beta chain showed up just a few times. Its antigen is not identified. Germline assignment: CDR1 SEHNR and CDR2 FQNEAQ (reference sequence). The CDR3 totals 15 residues. The V end lost 4 bases, the J end lost 11 bases, and 23 bases lay between the germline ends. These data belong to a study of HIV-infected patients and healthy controls. Regarding the study as a whole: CDR3 sharing between individuals was lower in HIV-infected patients than in healthy controls.

Reverse transcription used around 500 ng RNA and constant-region primers for alpha and beta. Alpha and beta chain libraries were made separately by chain-specific third strand synthesis with multiplexing indices. The library got P5 and P7 elements plus a second index, then a roughly 25-cycle PCR. MiXCR, applied by TCRdb to the 5' RACE reads, yields one record per CDR3 protein. This repertoire shows some 17,000 distinct CDR3 sequences, 8% to 10% found once; its top ten account for approximately 5%. The repertoire came from unfractionated whole blood and reflected all unsorted peripheral T cells. The RNA source was a roughly 2.5 ml peripheral blood draw.

The sequence was collected from an adult in good health. Input material: blood. The chain carries TRBV7-9 and TRBJ1-1; the D is unclear. For the CDR3, the DNA is TGTGCCAGCAGCTCGGCCGGTTCGGGTTATCGAGACGCTTTCTTT. Translated: CASSSAGSGYRDAFF.